This is a list of T cell receptor beta chains from one sample in a study of T cell responses to AZD1222 COVID-19 vaccine. The assay was immunoSEQ multiplex PCR, and TCRdb's table has in-frame clones only and misses some. The table includes about 72,000 clones, about 88% detected once. This specimen consisted of peripheral blood, obtained 28 days after the second AZD1222 dose. These receptors originate from an adult who received the AZD1222 COVID-19 vaccine. The CDR3 runs from the conserved cysteine through the conserved F or W. Each record gives: J gene, V gene, D gene, clone size, CDR3 DNA, CDR3 protein. A D gene is named only where the DNA matches it firmly. Part of the rows lack a size; the others show once, few, many or a class for expanded clones.

J: TRBJ1-1; V: TRBV12-3/TRBV12-4; D: TRBD1; size: once; DNA: TGTGCCAGCAGGACAGGGCCTGAAGCTTTCTTT; CDR3: CASRTGPEAFF
J: TRBJ2-7; V: TRBV12-3/TRBV12-4; D: .; size: few; DNA: TGTGCCAGCAGTTTTAACACTCACTACGAGCAGTACTTC; CDR3: CASSFNTHYEQYF
J: TRBJ1-4; V: TRBV7-8; D: TRBD1; size: .; DNA: TGTGCCAGCAGATTTCAGGGGGTGGGAGAAAAACTGTTTTTT; CDR3: CASRFQGVGEKLFF
J: TRBJ1-1; V: TRBV11-2; D: TRBD1; size: .; DNA: TGTGCCAGCAGCAACCGACAGGGGAGCACTGAAGCTTTCTTT; CDR3: CASSNRQGSTEAFF
J: TRBJ2-7; V: TRBV3-1/TRBV3-2; D: TRBD2; size: .; DNA: TGTGCCAGCAGCCAAGGGGAGGGGTCGTACGAGCAGTACTTC; CDR3: CASSQGEGSYEQYF
J: TRBJ1-4; V: TRBV6-2/TRBV6-3; D: .; size: .; DNA: TGTGCCAGCAGTGGCAGGGTCGTCGGTGAAAAACTGTTTTTT; CDR3: CASSGRVVGEKLFF
J: TRBJ2-2; V: TRBV4-2; D: .; size: once; DNA: TGTGCCAGCAGCCAAGAGAGGTCGGACGCGAACACCGGGGAGCTGTTTTTT; CDR3: CASSQERSDANTGELFF
J: TRBJ2-3; V: TRBV29-1; D: TRBD1; size: .; DNA: TGCAGCGGAGGGACAGGGGGCGGTACAGATACGCAGTATTTT; CDR3: CSGGTGGGTDTQYF
J: TRBJ1-1; V: TRBV5-6; D: TRBD1; size: .; DNA: TGTGCCAGCAGCTGGGGGACAGGGGGAAACACTGAAGCTTTCTTT; CDR3: CASSWGTGGNTEAFF
J: TRBJ2-7; V: TRBV5-1; D: .; size: .; DNA: TGCGCCAGCAGCTTGTCCCTAGCTCGGGAGCAGTACTTC; CDR3: CASSLSLAREQYF
J: TRBJ1-6; V: TRBV5-1; D: TRBD1; size: .; DNA: TGCGCCAGCAGCTTGGCCTACAGGGGTCCTAAAAATTCACCCCTCCACTTT; CDR3: CASSLAYRGPKNSPLHF
J: TRBJ2-2; V: TRBV25-1; D: .; size: .; DNA: TGTGCCAGCAGTAGGGGGGGGACAGCGAACACCGGGGAGCTGTTTTTT; CDR3: CASSRGGTANTGELFF
J: TRBJ1-4; V: TRBV12-5; D: .; size: .; DNA: TGTGCTAGTGATGATGGGGAGAGTAATGAAAAACTGTTTTTT; CDR3: CASDDGESNEKLFF
J: TRBJ1-1; V: TRBV7-9; D: TRBD1; size: .; DNA: TGTGCCAGCAGCTTTAAGGGACAGGGTGTTCCGAACACTGAAGCTTTCTTT; CDR3: CASSFKGQGVPNTEAFF
J: TRBJ2-1; V: TRBV2; D: TRBD1; size: few; DNA: TGTGCCAGCAGTGAAAAGGGACAGGGGGCGTCGGGTGAGCAGTTCTTC; CDR3: CASSEKGQGASGEQFF
J: TRBJ1-3; V: TRBV5-1; D: .; size: once; DNA: TGCGCCAGCAGCTTGGAGGGGAAGGCCGGAGACACCATATATTTT; CDR3: CASSLEGKAGDTIYF
J: TRBJ2-5; V: TRBV2; D: .; size: .; DNA: TGTGCCAGCACCCCCCCTCCCCTAGCGACTGAGACCCAGTACTTC; CDR3: CASTPPPLATETQYF
J: TRBJ2-3; V: TRBV5-1; D: .; size: .; DNA: TGCGCCAGCAGCTTGGAGGGGCTAGCGTCAGATACGCAGTATTTT; CDR3: CASSLEGLASDTQYF
J: TRBJ2-7; V: TRBV7-2; D: .; size: .; DNA: TGTGCCAGCAGCTTAGCGGACCGATACGAGCAGTACTTC; CDR3: CASSLADRYEQYF
J: TRBJ1-5; V: TRBV28; D: .; size: once; DNA: TGTGCCTCTCGGGAGGGGAATCAGCCCCAGCATTTT; CDR3: CASREGNQPQHF
J: TRBJ1-3; V: TRBV5-1; D: TRBD1; size: .; DNA: TGCGCCAGCAGTCGATCCCCGGGGACAGCCTTCTCTGGAAACACCATATATTTT; CDR3: CASSRSPGTAFSGNTIYF
J: TRBJ1-2; V: TRBV12-3/TRBV12-4; D: .; size: .; DNA: TGTGCCAGCACCTGGGGGGCGGATGGCTACACCTTC; CDR3: CASTWGADGYTF
J: TRBJ1-5; V: TRBV28; D: .; size: .; DNA: TGTGCCAGCAGTTATAATCAGCCCCAGCATTTT; CDR3: CASSYNQPQHF
J: TRBJ2-3; V: TRBV11-3; D: .; size: .; DNA: TGTGCCAGCAGCCCCCATCATGTCGGTACCGCCCCCTTGGGTACGCAGTATTTT; CDR3: CASSPHHVGTAPLGTQYF
J: TRBJ1-1; V: TRBV15; D: .; size: .; DNA: TGTGCCACCAGCAGCAGGGAGAGAATCACTGAAGCTTTCTTT; CDR3: CATSSRERITEAFF
J: TRBJ1-6; V: TRBV4-1; D: TRBD1; size: .; DNA: TGCGCCAGCAGCCAAGATAGGGGGACAGGGGGCGCAAATTCACCCCTCCACTTT; CDR3: CASSQDRGTGGANSPLHF
J: TRBJ2-1; V: TRBV24-1; D: TRBD2; size: few; DNA: TGTGCCACCAGTGATCCCCGCGATGGACTAGCGGGACGGGAGCAGTTCTTC; CDR3: CATSDPRDGLAGREQFF
J: TRBJ2-5; V: TRBV18; D: .; size: .; DNA: TGTGCCAGCTCACCTCAGGGTCTCCAAGAGACCCAGTACTTC; CDR3: CASSPQGLQETQYF
J: TRBJ2-7; V: TRBV19; D: TRBD2; size: .; DNA: TGTGCCAGTAGTTCAAGGACTAGCGGGATGAGCTACGAGCAGTACTTC; CDR3: CASSSRTSGMSYEQYF
J: TRBJ2-1; V: TRBV10-3; D: TRBD2; size: .; DNA: TGTGCCATCAGTGGCCGGACTAGCGGAGGGTACAATGAGCAGTTCTTC; CDR3: CAISGRTSGGYNEQFF
J: TRBJ2-1; V: TRBV7-2; D: TRBD2; size: .; DNA: TGTGCCAGCAGCTTAGAGGGGACTAGGAATGAGCAGTTCTTC; CDR3: CASSLEGTRNEQFF
J: TRBJ2-1; V: TRBV5-6; D: .; size: .; DNA: TGTGCCAGCAGCTTGGCAGGATTTCAGTTCTTC; CDR3: CASSLAGFQFF
J: TRBJ2-1; V: TRBV4-1; D: .; size: .; DNA: TGCGCCAGCAGCCAAGTTCCTAGCGCTTACAATGAGCAGTTCTTC; CDR3: CASSQVPSAYNEQFF
J: TRBJ1-2; V: TRBV10-3; D: .; size: .; DNA: TGTGCCATCAGTGCTGGGCTCGGCTACACCTTC; CDR3: CAISAGLGYTF
J: TRBJ2-7; V: TRBV6-5; D: .; size: .; DNA: TGTGCCAGCAGTTACGGGGCGAGCTACTACGAGCAGTACTTC; CDR3: CASSYGASYYEQYF
J: TRBJ1-2; V: TRBV6-5; D: .; size: once; DNA: TGTGCCAGCAGTCGTTCTCGACAGGCGAACGGCTACACCTTC; CDR3: CASSRSRQANGYTF
J: TRBJ2-3; V: TRBV5-1; D: .; size: .; DNA: TGCGCCAGCAGCTTGGGTGGGAGCGCAGATACGCAGTATTTT; CDR3: CASSLGGSADTQYF
J: TRBJ1-1; V: TRBV5-5; D: TRBD1; size: .; DNA: TGTGCCAGCAGCCCCGGGACAGGGGGCTCCAGAACTGAAGCTTTCTTT; CDR3: CASSPGTGGSRTEAFF
J: TRBJ2-7; V: TRBV11-1; D: .; size: .; DNA: TGTGCCAGCAGCTCCCGGTCGGTCGAGCAGTACTTC; CDR3: CASSSRSVEQYF
J: TRBJ2-1; V: TRBV5-1; D: TRBD2; size: few; DNA: TGCGCCAGCAGCGACCTAGCGGGAGTTTCAAATGAGCAGTTCTTC; CDR3: CASSDLAGVSNEQFF
J: TRBJ1-2; V: TRBV6-2/TRBV6-3; D: .; size: .; DNA: TGTGCCAGCAGTTACGGTGGAGGGTTCGGGGGCTATGGCTACACCTTC; CDR3: CASSYGGGFGGYGYTF
J: TRBJ1-1; V: TRBV5-1; D: .; size: .; DNA: TGCGCCAGCAGCTCCCAAAGTCGGAACACTGAAGCTTTCTTT; CDR3: CASSSQSRNTEAFF
J: TRBJ2-4; V: TRBV5-4; D: TRBD2; size: once; DNA: TGTGCCAGCAGCTCCCGGGAGGCTCTAAACATTCAGTACTTC; CDR3: CASSSREALNIQYF
J: TRBJ1-2; V: TRBV12-3/TRBV12-4; D: .; size: .; DNA: TGTGCCAGCATACCCTTGGGGGGCAACGGCTACACCTTC; CDR3: CASIPLGGNGYTF
J: TRBJ1-3; V: TRBV30; D: .; size: .; DNA: TGTGCCTGGAGTGTAAACTCTGGAAACACCATATATTTT; CDR3: CAWSVNSGNTIYF
J: TRBJ1-3; V: TRBV7-6; D: .; size: .; DNA: TGTGCCAGCAGCTTAGGGGCCAACTCTGGAAACACCATATATTTT; CDR3: CASSLGANSGNTIYF
J: TRBJ2-5; V: TRBV5-1; D: .; size: .; DNA: TGCGCCAGCAGCTTTCGTGGCGGAGGAGAGACCCAGTACTTC; CDR3: CASSFRGGGETQYF
J: TRBJ2-1; V: TRBV14; D: .; size: .; DNA: TGTGCCAGCAGCTTCGATTACGGAGAGCAGTTCTTC; CDR3: CASSFDYGEQFF
J: TRBJ1-2; V: TRBV9; D: .; size: .; DNA: TGTGCCAGCAGCGTAACGCGGCAGGCTTCGTTTGGCTACACCTTC; CDR3: CASSVTRQASFGYTF
J: TRBJ2-1; V: TRBV28; D: TRBD2; size: .; DNA: TGTGCCAGCAGTACCAGGGTAGCGGGACCCTACAATGAGCAGTTCTTC; CDR3: CASSTRVAGPYNEQFF
J: TRBJ2-3; V: TRBV7-2; D: TRBD2; size: .; DNA: TGTGCCAGCAGCTTCCGACTAGCGGGCACTAGCACAGATACGCAGTATTTT; CDR3: CASSFRLAGTSTDTQYF
J: TRBJ2-1; V: TRBV6-2/TRBV6-3; D: TRBD1; size: .; DNA: TGTGCCAGCAGTCCAACCGGGACAGGGATCGGTGAGCAGTTCTTC; CDR3: CASSPTGTGIGEQFF
J: TRBJ2-5; V: TRBV7-7; D: .; size: .; DNA: TGTGCCAGCAGCCCGGGGGTAGCTAGGGCGAAGGGGACCCAGTACTTC; CDR3: CASSPGVARAKGTQYF
J: TRBJ2-5; V: TRBV11-3; D: .; size: .; DNA: TGTGCCAGCAGCTTAGGACAGCAAGAGACCCAGTACTTC; CDR3: CASSLGQQETQYF
J: TRBJ2-1; V: TRBV14; D: .; size: .; DNA: TGTGCCAGCAGCCAAGACGGGGGACAGTTCTACAATGAGCAGTTCTTC; CDR3: CASSQDGGQFYNEQFF